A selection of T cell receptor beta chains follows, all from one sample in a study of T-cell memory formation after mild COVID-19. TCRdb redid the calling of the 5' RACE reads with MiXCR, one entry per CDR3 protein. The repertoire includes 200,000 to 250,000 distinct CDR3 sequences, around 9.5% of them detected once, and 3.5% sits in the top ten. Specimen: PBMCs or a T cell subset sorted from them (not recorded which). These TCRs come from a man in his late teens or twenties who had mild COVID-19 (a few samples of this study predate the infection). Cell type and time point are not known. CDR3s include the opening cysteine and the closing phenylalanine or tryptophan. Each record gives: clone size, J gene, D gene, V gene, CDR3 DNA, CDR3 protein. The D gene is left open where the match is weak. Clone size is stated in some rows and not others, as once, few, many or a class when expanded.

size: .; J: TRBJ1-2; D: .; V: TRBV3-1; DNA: TGTGCCAGCAGCCAAGCCGGGAGCCCTTACTATGGCTACACCTTC; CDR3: CASSQAGSPYYGYTF
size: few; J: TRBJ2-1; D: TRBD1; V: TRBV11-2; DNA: TGTGCCAGCAGCAAGACAGGGATCTCCTACAATGAGCAGTTCTTC; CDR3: CASSKTGISYNEQFF
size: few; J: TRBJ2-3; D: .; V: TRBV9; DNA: TGTGCCAGCAGCATACGGCCTTTTACAGTAGCAGATACGCAGTATTTT; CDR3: CASSIRPFTVADTQYF
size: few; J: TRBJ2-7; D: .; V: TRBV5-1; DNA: TGCGCCAGCAGCTTGCCTTCTAGATCCGAGCAGTACTTC; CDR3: CASSLPSRSEQYF
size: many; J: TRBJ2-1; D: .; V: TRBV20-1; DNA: TGCAGTGCTAGAGATATTCGGGCTGAGCAGTTCTTC; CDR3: CSARDIRAEQFF
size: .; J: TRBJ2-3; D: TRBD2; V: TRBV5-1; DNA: TGCGCCAGCAGCCGGACTAGCGGGGGCCTGGATACGCAGTATTTT; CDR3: CASSRTSGGLDTQYF
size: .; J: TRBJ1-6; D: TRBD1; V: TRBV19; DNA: TGTGCCAGTAGCCAAACGCGGGACAGTAATTCACCCCTCCACTTT; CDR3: CASSQTRDSNSPLHF
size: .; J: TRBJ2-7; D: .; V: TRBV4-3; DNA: TGCGCCAGCAGCCAAGGAGGACGGTTGAACGAGCAGTACTTC; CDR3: CASSQGGRLNEQYF
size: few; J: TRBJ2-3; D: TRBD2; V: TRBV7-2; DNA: TGTGCCAGCAGCTTCGGCGGGGGTAGGTCGGATACGCAGTATTTT; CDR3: CASSFGGGRSDTQYF
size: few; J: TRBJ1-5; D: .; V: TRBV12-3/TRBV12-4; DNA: TGTGCCAGCAGCTTCGAGGATTATAGCAATCAGCCCCAGCATTTT; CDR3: CASSFEDYSNQPQHF
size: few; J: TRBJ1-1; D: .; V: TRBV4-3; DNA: TGCGCCAGCAGCCCTCAAACGATGCCTACTGAAGCTTTCTTT; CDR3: CASSPQTMPTEAFF
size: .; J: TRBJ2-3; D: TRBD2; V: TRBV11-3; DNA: TGTGCCAGCAGCTTTTCGGCCGGGACTAGATCCGATACGCAGTATTTT; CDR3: CASSFSAGTRSDTQYF
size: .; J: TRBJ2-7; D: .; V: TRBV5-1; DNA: TGCGCCAGCAGCTTCACCGGGGGTGGCTCCTACGAGCAGTACTTC; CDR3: CASSFTGGGSYEQYF
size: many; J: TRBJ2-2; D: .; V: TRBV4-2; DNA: TGTGCCAGCAGCCAAGACGGTGGCACCGGGGAGCTGTTTTTT; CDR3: CASSQDGGTGELFF
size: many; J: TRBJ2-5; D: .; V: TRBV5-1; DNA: TGCGCCAGCATGCGATGGGGGACTCCGCAAGAGACCCAGTACTTC; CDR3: CASMRWGTPQETQYF
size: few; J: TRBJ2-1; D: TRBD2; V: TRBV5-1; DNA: TGCGCCAGCAGCCCAGGGACTAGCGGGGGTCCTCAGTTCTTC; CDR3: CASSPGTSGGPQFF
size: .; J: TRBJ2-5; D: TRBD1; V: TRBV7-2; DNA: TGTGCCAGCAGCAGGGACAGCATTCAAGAGACCCAGTACTTC; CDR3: CASSRDSIQETQYF
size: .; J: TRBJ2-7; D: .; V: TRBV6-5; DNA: TGTGCCAGCAGTAGGACCAAGTCTAACTACGAGCAGTACTTC; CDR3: CASSRTKSNYEQYF